This T cell receptor beta chain was documented in a study of Ad26.COV2.S vaccination and SARS-CoV-2 variants. For the study at large: Donor got 5x10^10 or 1x10^11 viral particles of Ad26.COV2.S. Broader study findings: Estimates derived from TCR breadth and depth analyses may have underestimated total T cell responses. Whether participants received vaccine or placebo, their non-spike TCR breadth was similar.

Here immunoSEQ multiplex PCR was the method, and the copy in TCRdb shows in-frame clones only, minus some. In the table there are fewer than 400,000 clones, roughly nine tenths of which are singletons. Described treatment: over 15 received Ad26.COV2.S at low or high dose, single or two shots; roughly five received placebo; per-sample allocation not given. It was on day 63 after the first vaccine or placebo injection that samples were taken. Ad26.COV2.S expressed prefusion-stabilized spike from the original Wuhan strain. In the case of this clone: As yet, its antigen is unknown.

The sample here was peripheral blood, taken in a trial of Ad26.COV2.S vaccine versus placebo. The source of this sequence is a person between 18 and 59 years old who received the Ad26.COV2.S COVID-19 vaccine or a placebo.

The DNA of the CDR3 is TGCGCCAGCAGCCAAAAGAGGTCGGGACAGGGGTCTGCTAGCACAGATACGCAGTATTTT. It yields the protein CASSQKRSGQGSASTDTQYF. This chain uses TRBV4-1 with TRBJ2-3; 10 nucleotides agree with TRBD1. CDR1 and CDR2 (germline): MGHRA, YSYEKL. J was trimmed by 0 bases and V by 2 bases; bases with no gene match: 14. This CDR3 comprises 20 residues.